Listed below are T cell receptor beta chains from one sample, sequenced in a study of beta chain features in type 1 diabetes. Using immunoSEQ multiplex PCR, the repertoire was profiled, and TCRdb retains in-frame clones only, with some absent. Of about 330,000 clones detected, 9.5% to 11% appear once; the ten largest clones hold 0.015%. Material: naive CD4+ T cells from blood. These receptors came from a woman in her 30s in good health. The CDR3 runs from the conserved cysteine through the conserved F or W. The D gene is left open where the match is weak. Only some rows state a clone size, as once, few, many or a class for expanded clones.

TRBV5-1	-	TRBJ2-1	16	TRBD1	CASTLGSTGGYNEQFF	TGCGCCAGCACCTTAGGATCGACAGGGGGCTACAATGAGCAGTTCTTC
TRBV7-2	few	TRBJ2-2	17	-	CASSLFPFSGNTGELFF	TGTGCCAGCAGCTTGTTCCCCTTTAGCGGGAACACCGGGGAGCTGTTTTTT
TRBV6-1	-	TRBJ2-7	14	TRBD1	CASSETGGGYEQYF	TGTGCCAGCAGTGAAACAGGGGGCGGCTACGAGCAGTACTTC
TRBV16	-	TRBJ2-1	12	-	CASSPGWSEQFF	TGTGCCAGCAGCCCCGGTTGGAGTGAGCAGTTCTTC
TRBV19	few	TRBJ2-5	15	TRBD2	CASGQTSGRGETQYF	TGTGCCAGTGGCCAAACTAGCGGGCGGGGAGAGACCCAGTACTTC
TRBV18	few	TRBJ1-4	15	TRBD1	CASSPERGQHEKLFF	TGTGCCAGCTCACCAGAAAGGGGGCAACATGAAAAACTGTTTTTT
TRBV5-1	-	TRBJ2-2	16	TRBD1	CASSLAKTGFSGELFF	TGCGCCAGCAGCTTGGCCAAGACAGGGTTTAGCGGGGAGCTGTTTTTT
TRBV6-1	few	TRBJ2-1	13	-	CASNERTYNEQFF	TGTGCCAGCAATGAGCGGACCTACAATGAGCAGTTCTTC
TRBV7-2	-	TRBJ2-3	14	-	CASSLMWESDTQYF	TGTGCCAGCAGCTTAATGTGGGAGTCAGATACGCAGTATTTT
TRBV4-3	few	TRBJ2-1	17	TRBD2	CASSQDPLAGGYNEQFF	TGCGCCAGCAGCCAGGACCCACTAGCGGGAGGGTACAATGAGCAGTTCTTC
TRBV4-3	-	TRBJ2-5	14	-	CASSQEWAEETQYF	TGCGCCAGCAGCCAAGAATGGGCAGAAGAGACCCAGTACTTC
TRBV9	few	TRBJ1-5	15	-	CASSVGTTRDQPQHF	TGTGCCAGCAGCGTAGGAACGACCCGGGATCAGCCCCAGCATTTT
TRBV5-1	few	TRBJ2-1	16	TRBD2	CASSFGWRGSYNEQFF	TGCGCCAGCAGCTTCGGATGGCGGGGGTCCTACAATGAGCAGTTCTTC
TRBV7-9	-	TRBJ1-5	16	-	CASSFYYRDSNQPQHF	TGTGCCAGCAGCTTCTATTACAGGGATAGCAATCAGCCCCAGCATTTT
TRBV18	-	TRBJ2-7	16	-	CASSPPSGGTLYEQYF	TGTGCCAGCTCACCCCCATCGGGCGGGACCTTATACGAGCAGTACTTC
TRBV28	few	TRBJ2-3	16	-	CASLTQGTTSTDTQYF	TGTGCCAGCCTGACACAAGGGACAACTAGCACAGATACGCAGTATTTT
TRBV9	few	TRBJ2-5	15	TRBD2	CASSSRTSGWETQYF	TGTGCCAGCAGCTCCAGGACTAGCGGGTGGGAGACCCAGTACTTC
TRBV7-9	few	TRBJ2-4	13	TRBD1	CASSWTGRNIQYF	TGTGCCAGCAGCTGGACAGGCCGGAACATTCAGTACTTC
TRBV5-1	few	TRBJ2-7	14	TRBD1	CASSLGTGRYEQYF	TGCGCCAGCAGCTTGGGGACAGGTCGCTACGAGCAGTACTTC
TRBV7-9	-	TRBJ2-6	17	-	CASSSTRGETGANVLTF	TGTGCCAGCAGCTCGACCCGGGGAGAGACTGGGGCCAACGTCCTGACTTTC
TRBV30	-	TRBJ1-1	16	-	CAWSWLGGGMNTEAFF	TGTGCCTGGAGTTGGTTAGGGGGGGGGATGAACACTGAAGCTTTCTTT
TRBV7-2	few	TRBJ2-7	15	-	CASSLFPLASVEQYF	TGTGCCAGCAGCTTATTCCCCTTAGCGAGTGTCGAGCAGTACTTC
TRBV4-2	-	TRBJ2-1	17	TRBD2	CASSRLAGSSSYNEQFF	TGTGCCAGCAGTCGACTAGCGGGGTCCTCCTCCTACAATGAGCAGTTCTTC
TRBV29-1	-	TRBJ1-5	15	TRBD1	CSVKTGGTGNQPQHF	TGCAGCGTTAAGACAGGGGGTACAGGCAATCAGCCCCAGCATTTT
TRBV5-1	few	TRBJ1-4	14	TRBD1	CASSSGQVEEKLFF	TGCGCCAGCAGCTCGGGACAGGTTGAAGAAAAACTGTTTTTT
TRBV28	few	TRBJ2-1	19	TRBD1	CASSLAGSRTGLPYNEQFF	TGTGCCAGCAGTTTAGCCGGGTCCCGGACAGGATTACCCTACAATGAGCAGTTCTTC
TRBV7-2	few	TRBJ2-5	15	-	CASRRGDSVEETQYF	TGTGCCAGCAGACGAGGCGATAGCGTTGAAGAGACCCAGTACTTC
TRBV11-2	few	TRBJ2-1	15	-	CASSFGGAGENEQFF	TGTGCCAGCAGCTTTGGTGGGGCCGGTGAAAATGAGCAGTTCTTC
TRBV29-1	few	TRBJ2-7	14	TRBD2	CSVTGDSGRAGQYF	TGCAGCGTGACCGGAGATAGCGGGAGGGCCGGGCAGTACTTC
TRBV13	-	TRBJ1-3	15	-	CASSLGSGSGNTIYF	TGTGCCAGCAGCTTAGGATCCGGCTCTGGAAACACCATATATTTT
TRBV28	few	TRBJ2-4	15	TRBD2	CASSLSSSGKNIQYF	TGTGCCAGCAGTTTGAGCTCTAGCGGAAAAAACATTCAGTACTTC
TRBV4-1	few	TRBJ2-7	16	TRBD2	CASSQARTSGPYEQYF	TGCGCCAGCAGCCAAGCCCGGACTAGCGGTCCCTACGAGCAGTACTTC
TRBV28	-	TRBJ2-3	17	TRBD2	CASSWTSGRAGTDTQYF	TGTGCCAGCAGCTGGACTAGCGGGAGGGCCGGTACAGATACGCAGTATTTT
TRBV7-9	-	TRBJ2-5	11	-	CASSPQITQYF	TGTGCCAGCAGCCCCCAGATCACCCAGTACTTC
TRBV19	few	TRBJ2-1	14	TRBD2	CASSRTSGSREQFF	TGTGCCAGTAGTAGGACTAGCGGGAGTCGTGAGCAGTTCTTC
TRBV5-6	few	TRBJ1-1	15	-	CASSLQPVLNTEAFF	TGTGCCAGCAGCTTGCAACCGGTCTTGAACACTGAAGCTTTCTTT
TRBV7-9	few	TRBJ2-7	16	TRBD2	CASSSLTSGGAYEQYF	TGTGCCAGCAGCTCGTTGACTAGCGGGGGGGCCTACGAGCAGTACTTC
TRBV30	few	TRBJ2-2	15	TRBD1	CAWTRTGLGTGELFF	TGTGCCTGGACTAGGACAGGGTTGGGCACCGGGGAGCTGTTTTTT
TRBV18	-	TRBJ2-7	13	-	CASSSQGMDEQYF	TGTGCCAGCTCGTCACAGGGTATGGACGAGCAGTACTTC
TRBV28	few	TRBJ2-5	11	-	CASSRQETQYF	TGTGCCAGCAGTCGCCAAGAGACCCAGTACTTC
TRBV4-3	few	TRBJ2-3	17	TRBD2	CASSQDPGGRAQDTQYF	TGCGCCAGCAGCCAAGATCCGGGCGGGAGGGCTCAAGATACGCAGTATTTT
TRBV9	-	TRBJ2-1	15	TRBD2	CASSALAGLNNEQFF	TGTGCCAGCAGCGCCCTAGCGGGTCTAAACAATGAGCAGTTCTTC
TRBV19	-	TRBJ1-5	14	TRBD1	CASSTTTGDQPQHF	TGTGCCAGTAGTACCACGACAGGGGATCAGCCCCAGCATTTT
TRBV7-2	-	TRBJ1-5	15	-	CASSLVGDSNQPQHF	TGTGCCAGCAGCTTAGTAGGGGATAGCAATCAGCCCCAGCATTTT
TRBV28	-	TRBJ2-7	13	-	CASSSPSLNEQYF	TGTGCCAGCAGTTCCCCCTCCCTTAACGAGCAGTACTTC
TRBV5-4	few	TRBJ2-1	19	TRBD2	CASTPRGSGRAGSYNEQFF	TGTGCCAGCACCCCCCGGGGTAGCGGGAGGGCCGGCTCCTACAATGAGCAGTTCTTC
TRBV7-2	-	TRBJ2-1	19	TRBD2	CASSLAPKLRLAGFNEQFF	TGTGCCAGCAGCTTAGCGCCAAAGCTGCGACTAGCGGGATTCAATGAGCAGTTCTTC
TRBV25-1	few	TRBJ2-4	17	TRBD1	CASSESGTGLAKNIQYF	TGTGCCAGCAGTGAATCAGGGACAGGCCTAGCCAAAAACATTCAGTACTTC
TRBV28	-	TRBJ2-7	15	TRBD2	CASSPLRGTTYEQYF	TGTGCCAGCAGTCCCTTGAGAGGGACTACCTACGAGCAGTACTTC
TRBV28	-	TRBJ1-2	14	TRBD1	CASHGTAVKSGYTF	TGTGCCAGCCACGGGACAGCGGTTAAGAGTGGCTACACCTTC
TRBV14	-	TRBJ1-2	16	TRBD1	CASSPNKQGARRGYTF	TGTGCCAGCAGCCCGAACAAACAGGGGGCTCGCCGGGGCTACACCTTC
TRBV5-1	few	TRBJ2-4	13	-	CASSLPFENIQYF	TGCGCCAGCAGCTTGCCCTTTGAAAACATTCAGTACTTC
TRBV28	-	TRBJ1-1	12	-	CASSDYDTEAFF	TGTGCCAGCAGTGACTATGACACTGAAGCTTTCTTT
TRBV9	-	TRBJ1-5	13	-	CASSVGGSQPQHF	TGTGCCAGCAGCGTCGGGGGAAGTCAGCCCCAGCATTTT
TRBV7-9	-	TRBJ2-3	15	-	CASSPGGPGTDTQYF	TGTGCCAGCTCCCCCGGCGGGCCCGGCACAGATACGCAGTATTTT